A selection of T cell receptor beta chains follows, all from one sample in a study of OX40 agonist ivuxolimab in advanced cancers. TCRdb's table, derived via immunoSEQ multiplex PCR, lists solely in-frame clones and lacks some. The data hold about 15,000 clones, with about 87% observed a single time. The sequencing here drew on CD4+ or CD8+ T cells sorted from blood, taken in a trial of the OX40 agonist ivuxolimab. Receptor source: an adult with an advanced solid tumor such as melanoma, head and neck, liver or kidney cancer. Both conserved end residues are part of each CDR3. Each record gives: D gene, J gene, V gene, CDR3 protein, CDR3 DNA. D genes are given only for firm matches.

- | TRBJ1-6 | TRBV5-1 | CATSSEGSYNSPLHF | TGCGCCACCTCGTCGGAGGGCTCCTATAATTCACCCCTCCACTTT
- | TRBJ1-6 | TRBV6-6 | CASSYSSGAQSPLHF | TGTGCCAGCAGTTACTCGTCAGGGGCACAATCACCCCTCCACTTT
- | TRBJ1-6 | TRBV4-1 | CASSQIGIVIHNSPLHF | TGCGCCAGCAGCCAGATCGGGATCGTTATTCATAATTCACCCCTCCACTTT
TRBD2 | TRBJ2-3 | TRBV19 | CASSKRTSGVTDTQYF | TGTGCCAGTAGTAAACGGACTAGCGGGGTGACAGATACGCAGTATTTT
TRBD1 | TRBJ1-2 | TRBV19 | CASSLPGTGGYGYTF | TGTGCCAGTAGTCTCCCCGGGACAGGGGGCTATGGCTACACCTTC
- | TRBJ1-5 | TRBV19 | CASSIGIGGLVNSNQPQHF | TGTGCCAGTAGTATCGGCATCGGGGGGTTGGTTAATAGCAATCAGCCCCAGCATTTT
- | TRBJ2-2 | TRBV12-2 | CASRLDSGARELFF | TGTGCAAGTCGCTTAGATAGCGGGGCTCGGGAGCTGTTTTTT
TRBD2 | TRBJ2-1 | TRBV6-1 | CASSDQRGAYNEQFF | TGTGCCAGCAGTGACCAGCGGGGGGCTTACAATGAGCAGTTCTTC
- | TRBJ1-4 | TRBV18 | CASSPPRPNEKLFF | TGTGCCAGCTCACCCCCCCGGCCTAATGAAAAACTGTTTTTT
TRBD1 | TRBJ2-7 | TRBV7-8 | CASSRPLVNGTGDRHEQYF | TGTGCCAGCAGCCGTCCGTTAGTCAACGGGACAGGGGACCGGCACGAGCAGTACTTC
TRBD1 | TRBJ2-2 | TRBV7-2 | CASSFPGQGAAGELFF | TGTGCCAGCAGCTTTCCGGGACAGGGGGCGGCCGGGGAGCTGTTTTTT